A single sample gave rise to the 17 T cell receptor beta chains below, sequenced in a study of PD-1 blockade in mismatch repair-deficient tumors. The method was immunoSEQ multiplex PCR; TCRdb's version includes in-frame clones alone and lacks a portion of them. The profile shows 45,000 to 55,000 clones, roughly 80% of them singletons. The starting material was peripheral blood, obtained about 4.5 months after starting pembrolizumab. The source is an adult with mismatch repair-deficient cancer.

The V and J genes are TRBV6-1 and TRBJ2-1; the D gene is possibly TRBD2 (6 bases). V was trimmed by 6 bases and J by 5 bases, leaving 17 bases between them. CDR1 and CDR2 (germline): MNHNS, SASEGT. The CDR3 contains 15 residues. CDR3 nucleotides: TGTGCCAGCAGCTTACGGGAGCTCTCGAACAATGAGCAGTTCTTC. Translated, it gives CASSLRELSNNEQFF.

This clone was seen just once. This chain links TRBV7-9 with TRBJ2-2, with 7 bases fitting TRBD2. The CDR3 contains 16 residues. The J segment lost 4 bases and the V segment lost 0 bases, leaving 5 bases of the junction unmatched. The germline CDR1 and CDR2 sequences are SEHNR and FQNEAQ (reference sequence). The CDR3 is CASSLAGGLGTGELFF. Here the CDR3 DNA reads TGTGCCAGCAGCTTAGCGGGAGGGCTGGGCACCGGGGAGCTGTTTTTT.

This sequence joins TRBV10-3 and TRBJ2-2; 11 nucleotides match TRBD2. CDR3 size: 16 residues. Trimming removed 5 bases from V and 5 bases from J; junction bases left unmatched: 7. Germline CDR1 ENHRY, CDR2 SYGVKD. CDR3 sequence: CAISLMTSGTTGELFF. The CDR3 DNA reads TGTGCCATCAGTTTAATGACTAGCGGGACGACCGGGGAGCTGTTTTTT.

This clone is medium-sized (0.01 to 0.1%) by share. CDR3 DNA sequence: TGTGCCAGAGCTACAGGGTACAATGAGCAGTTCTTC. It codes for CARATGYNEQFF. The chain recombines TRBV19 with TRBJ2-1; perhaps TRBD1 as D (6 bases). CDR3 length equals 12 residues. V was shortened by 9 bases and J by 4 bases, with 10 bases between the two germline ends. Germline CDR1 reads LNHDA; CDR2 reads SQIVND (reference sequence). Together with reference TRBV19 and TRBJ2-1, the CDR3 gives the full variable domain: DGGITQSPKYLFRKEGQNVTLSCEQNLNHDAMYWYRQDPGQGLRLIYYSQIVNDFQKGDIAEGYSVSREKKESFPLTVTSAQKNPTAFYLCARATGYNEQFFGPGTRLTVL.

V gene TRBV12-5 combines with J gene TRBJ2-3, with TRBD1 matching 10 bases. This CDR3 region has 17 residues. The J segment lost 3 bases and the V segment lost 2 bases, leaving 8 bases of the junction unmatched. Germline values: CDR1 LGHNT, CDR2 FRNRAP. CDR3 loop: CASGLKRDRGWTDTQYF. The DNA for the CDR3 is TGTGCTAGTGGTTTGAAAAGGGACAGGGGTTGGACAGATACGCAGTATTTT.

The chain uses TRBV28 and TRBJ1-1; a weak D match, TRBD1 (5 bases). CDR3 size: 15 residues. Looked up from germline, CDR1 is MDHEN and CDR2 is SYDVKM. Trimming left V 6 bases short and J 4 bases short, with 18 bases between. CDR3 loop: CASRPSRSGGTEAFF. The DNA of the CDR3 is TGTGCCAGCAGACCCTCGAGGTCCGGGGGCACTGAAGCTTTCTTT.

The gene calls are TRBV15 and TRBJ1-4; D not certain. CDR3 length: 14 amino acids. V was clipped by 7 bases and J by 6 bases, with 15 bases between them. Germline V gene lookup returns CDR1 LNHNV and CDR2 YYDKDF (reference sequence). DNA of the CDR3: TGTGCCACCAAAGGTGATTCGATTCATGAAAAACTGTTTTTT. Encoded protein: CATKGDSIHEKLFF.

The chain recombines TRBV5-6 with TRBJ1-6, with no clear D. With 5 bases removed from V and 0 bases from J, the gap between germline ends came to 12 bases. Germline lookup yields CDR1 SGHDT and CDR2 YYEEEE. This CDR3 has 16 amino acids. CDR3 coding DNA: TGTGCCAGCAGGTTTTACTTGGGCTCCTATAATTCACCCCTCCACTTT. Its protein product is CASRFYLGSYNSPLHF.

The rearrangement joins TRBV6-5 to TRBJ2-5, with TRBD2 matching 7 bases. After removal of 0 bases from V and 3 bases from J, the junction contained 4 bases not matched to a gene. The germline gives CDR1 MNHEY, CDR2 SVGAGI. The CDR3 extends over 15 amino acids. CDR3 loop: CASSYSNGGKETQYF. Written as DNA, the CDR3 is TGTGCCAGCAGTTACTCGAACGGGGGGAAAGAGACCCAGTACTTC.

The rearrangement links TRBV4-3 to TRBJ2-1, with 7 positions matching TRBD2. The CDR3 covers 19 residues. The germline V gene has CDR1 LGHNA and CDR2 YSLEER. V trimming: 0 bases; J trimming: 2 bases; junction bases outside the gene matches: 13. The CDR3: CASSQDGGLREFTYNEQFF. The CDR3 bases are TGCGCCAGCAGCCAAGATGGGGGGTTGCGGGAGTTTACCTACAATGAGCAGTTCTTC.

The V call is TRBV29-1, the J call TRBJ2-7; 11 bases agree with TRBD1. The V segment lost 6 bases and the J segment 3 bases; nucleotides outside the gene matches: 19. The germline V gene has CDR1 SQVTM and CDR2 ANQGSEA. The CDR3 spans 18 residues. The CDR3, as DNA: TGCAGCGTGAAGGCTGGGACAGGGGGGCTCCAATCTATCTACGAGCAGTACTTC. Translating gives CSVKAGTGGLQSIYEQYF.

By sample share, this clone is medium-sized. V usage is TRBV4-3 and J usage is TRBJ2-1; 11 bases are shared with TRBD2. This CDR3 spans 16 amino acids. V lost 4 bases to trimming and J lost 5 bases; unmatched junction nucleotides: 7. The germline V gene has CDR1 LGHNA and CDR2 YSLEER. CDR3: CASSRVAGGANNEQFF. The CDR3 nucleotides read TGCGCCAGCAGCCGAGTAGCGGGAGGGGCAAACAATGAGCAGTTCTTC.

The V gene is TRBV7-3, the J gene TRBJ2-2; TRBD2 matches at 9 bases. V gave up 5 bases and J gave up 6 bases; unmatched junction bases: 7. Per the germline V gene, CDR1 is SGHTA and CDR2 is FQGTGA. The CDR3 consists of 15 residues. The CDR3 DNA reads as TGTGCCAGCAGCCCCTCGGGCGGGAGGGCCGGGGAGCTGTTTTTT. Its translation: CASSPSGGRAGELFF.

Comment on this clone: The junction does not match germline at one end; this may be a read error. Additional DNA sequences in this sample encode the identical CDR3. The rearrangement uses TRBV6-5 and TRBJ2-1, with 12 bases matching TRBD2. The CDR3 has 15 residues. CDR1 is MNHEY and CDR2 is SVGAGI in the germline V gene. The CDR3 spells CASTLTSGSNGEQFF. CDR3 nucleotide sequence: TGCGCCAGCACCTTGACTAGCGGGAGTAATGGGGAGCAGTTCTTC.

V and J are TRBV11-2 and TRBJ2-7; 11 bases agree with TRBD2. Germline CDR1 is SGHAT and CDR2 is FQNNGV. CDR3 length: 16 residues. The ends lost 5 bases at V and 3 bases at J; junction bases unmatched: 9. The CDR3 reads CASSPVLAGVSYEQYF. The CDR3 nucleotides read TGTGCCAGCAGCCCGGTACTAGCGGGAGTCAGCTACGAGCAGTACTTC.

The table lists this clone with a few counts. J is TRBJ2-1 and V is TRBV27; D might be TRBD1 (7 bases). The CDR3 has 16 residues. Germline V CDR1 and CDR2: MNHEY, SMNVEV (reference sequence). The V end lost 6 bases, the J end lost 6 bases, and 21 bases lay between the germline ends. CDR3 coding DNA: TGTGCCAGCAGGGTAGGGGGCCGGGGGCTAGGCAATGAGCAGTTCTTC. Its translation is CASRVGGRGLGNEQFF.

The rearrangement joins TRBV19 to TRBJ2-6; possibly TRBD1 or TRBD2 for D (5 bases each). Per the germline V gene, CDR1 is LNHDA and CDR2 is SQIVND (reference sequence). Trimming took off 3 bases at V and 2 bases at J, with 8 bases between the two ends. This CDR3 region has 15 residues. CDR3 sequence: CASSIQGAGANVLTF. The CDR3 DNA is TGTGCCAGTAGTATTCAGGGAGCTGGGGCCAACGTCCTGACTTTC.